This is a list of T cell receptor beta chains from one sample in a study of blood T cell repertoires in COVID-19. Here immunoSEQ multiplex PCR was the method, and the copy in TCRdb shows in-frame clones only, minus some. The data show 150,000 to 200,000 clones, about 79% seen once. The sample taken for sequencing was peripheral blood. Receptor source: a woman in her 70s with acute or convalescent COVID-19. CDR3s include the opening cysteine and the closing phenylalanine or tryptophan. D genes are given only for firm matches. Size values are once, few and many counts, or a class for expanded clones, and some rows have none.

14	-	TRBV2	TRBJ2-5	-	CASRIDRSQETQYF	TGTGCCAGCAGGATAGACAGGTCACAAGAGACCCAGTACTTC
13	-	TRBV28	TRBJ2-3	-	CAASGVNRDTQYF	TGTGCCGCCTCGGGAGTTAACAGAGATACGCAGTATTTT
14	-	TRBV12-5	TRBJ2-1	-	CASGLPGTYNEQFF	TGTGCTAGTGGTTTACCCGGGACATATAATGAGCAGTTCTTC
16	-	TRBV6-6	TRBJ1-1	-	CASRVGNGRENTEAFF	TGTGCCAGCAGGGTTGGTAATGGGCGGGAGAACACTGAAGCTTTCTTT
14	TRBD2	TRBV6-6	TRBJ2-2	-	CASSRGGSTGELFF	TGTGCCAGCAGCCGCGGGGGGTCCACCGGGGAGCTGTTTTTT
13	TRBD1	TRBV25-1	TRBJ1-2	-	CASRGTGTYGYTF	TGTGCCAGCAGAGGGACAGGGACATATGGCTACACCTTC
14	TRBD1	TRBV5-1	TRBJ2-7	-	CASSSGTGGREQYF	TGCGCCAGCAGCTCAGGGACAGGGGGGCGGGAGCAGTACTTC
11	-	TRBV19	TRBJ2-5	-	CASRSQETQYF	TGTGCCAGTAGGTCGCAAGAGACCCAGTACTTC
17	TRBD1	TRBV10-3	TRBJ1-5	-	CAISETGTGRRNQPQHF	TGTGCCATCAGTGAGACCGGGACAGGGAGGAGGAATCAGCCCCAGCATTTT
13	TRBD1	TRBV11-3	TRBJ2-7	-	CASSLETGYEQYF	TGTGCCAGCAGCTTAGAGACAGGGTACGAGCAGTACTTC
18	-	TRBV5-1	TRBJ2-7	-	CASSLGQLLTQSVYEQYF	TGCGCCAGCAGCTTGGGACAGCTACTTACTCAGAGTGTATACGAGCAGTACTTC
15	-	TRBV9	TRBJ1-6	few	CASSVGEQLGSPLHF	TGTGCCAGCAGCGTAGGGGAGCAGTTAGGATCACCCCTCCACTTT
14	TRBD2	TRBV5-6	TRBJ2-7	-	CASSPGLVGREQYF	TGTGCCAGCAGCCCCGGACTAGTGGGGCGCGAGCAGTACTTC
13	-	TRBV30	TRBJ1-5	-	CAWSFSLDQPQHF	TGTGCCTGGAGCTTTAGCCTTGATCAGCCCCAGCATTTT
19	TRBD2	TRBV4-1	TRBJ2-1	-	CASSQEDPGLAGAYNEQFF	TGCGCCAGCAGCCAAGAGGACCCGGGACTAGCGGGAGCCTACAATGAGCAGTTCTTC
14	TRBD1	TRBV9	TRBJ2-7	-	CASSVTGTGYEQYF	TGTGCCAGCAGCGTCACCGGGACAGGGTACGAGCAGTACTTC
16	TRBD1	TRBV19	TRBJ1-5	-	CASSPRGQGGNQPQHF	TGTGCCAGTAGTCCCCGGGGGCAGGGGGGTAATCAGCCCCAGCATTTT
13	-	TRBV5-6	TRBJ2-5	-	CASTMGFQETQYF	TGTGCCAGCACCATGGGCTTCCAAGAGACCCAGTACTTC
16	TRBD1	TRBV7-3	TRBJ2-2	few	CASSLRQGGNTGELFF	TGTGCCAGCAGCTTAAGACAGGGGGGCAACACCGGGGAGCTGTTTTTT
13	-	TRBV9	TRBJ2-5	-	CASSVSGTETQYF	TGTGCCAGCAGCGTGTCAGGTACAGAGACCCAGTACTTC
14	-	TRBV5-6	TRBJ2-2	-	CASSLTGPTGELFF	TGTGCCAGCAGCTTGACAGGACCCACCGGGGAGCTGTTTTTT
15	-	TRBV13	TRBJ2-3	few	CASSFGQRSTDTQYF	TGTGCCAGCAGCTTTGGGCAGCGGAGCACAGATACGCAGTATTTT
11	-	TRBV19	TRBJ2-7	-	CASSGGLEQYF	TGTGCCAGTAGTGGCGGGCTCGAGCAGTACTTC
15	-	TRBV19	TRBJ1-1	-	CASSTPGRANTEAFF	TGTGCCAGTAGTACCCCGGGGAGGGCGAACACTGAAGCTTTCTTT
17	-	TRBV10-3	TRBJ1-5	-	CAISESGRGDPNQPQHF	TGTGCCATCAGTGAGTCGGGGAGGGGCGATCCCAATCAGCCCCAGCATTTT
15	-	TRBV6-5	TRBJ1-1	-	CASSYGGPPNTEAFF	TGTGCCAGCAGTTACGGGGGCCCCCCGAACACTGAAGCTTTCTTT
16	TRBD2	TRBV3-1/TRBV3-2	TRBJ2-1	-	CASSPSTSGSMNEQFF	TGTGCCAGCAGCCCCTCGACTAGCGGGAGTATGAATGAGCAGTTCTTC
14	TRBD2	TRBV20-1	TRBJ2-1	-	CSASPAGGPNEQFF	TGCAGTGCTAGTCCAGCGGGAGGGCCCAATGAGCAGTTCTTC
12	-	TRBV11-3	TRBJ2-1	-	CASSRSHDEQFF	TGTGCCAGCAGCCGGAGCCACGATGAGCAGTTCTTC
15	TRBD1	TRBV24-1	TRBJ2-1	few	CATSDGQAVRNEQFF	TGTGCCACCAGTGATGGACAGGCTGTGCGCAATGAGCAGTTCTTC